Included here is one T cell receptor beta chain sequence, with context. Sequencing used immunoSEQ multiplex PCR; TCRdb keeps in-frame clones, though not all of them. Among tens of thousands of clones, 80% to 90% were seen once, and the ten largest hold about 1.5%. The data are from a study of siplizumab effects on memory and regulatory T cells. Germline CDR1 KGHSH, CDR2 LQKENI. Trimming left V 6 bases short and J 0 bases short, with 17 bases between. The CDR3 is 16 amino acids. The TCR originated in a human donor in good health. The sequencing input was Tregs sorted from blood. The V call is TRBV18, the J call TRBJ1-2, with D perhaps matching TRBD1 (5 bases). The CDR3 DNA sequence: TGTGCCAGCTCGCAAGGAAGACAGCCAACTAACTATGGCTACACCTTC. Translated: CASSQGRQPTNYGYTF.